The source of this TCR beta chain is a study of regulatory T cells in long-lasting Graves disease (dated by TCRdb to about 2021). Regarding the study in general: Patients with newly diagnosed Graves' disease had been on antithyroid drugs for under 3 months. Patients with persistent Graves' disease were compared with patients with newly diagnosed Graves' disease using TCR sequencing and RNA sequencing of peripheral blood. The study took place in China and was registered as a clinical trial. TCR sequencing covered about 13 persistent and approximately 20 newly diagnosed Graves' disease patients, around 35 samples in total. What the authors observed across the whole study: Persistent disease showed preferential use of TRBV28, TRBJ1-2 and TRBJ2-5, whereas newly diagnosed disease favored TRBV20-1 and TRBJ2-1. A larger number of public clonotypes was shared among persistent patients (approximately 3,000) than among newly diagnosed patients (around 890). Peripheral blood alone was examined, since thyroid tissue, which constituted the primary lesion, could not be accessed. Persistent Graves' disease patients showed lower TCR Shannon entropy and fewer highly expanded clones than newly diagnosed patients, suggesting clonal expansion. Sequencing and analysis were limited to the TCR beta chain. The authors noted that the small sample size was a limitation that may lower accuracy.

This clonotype was seen ten or more times. This receptor's antigen is unknown. Base qualities are not at hand, and no much larger clone is one base apart. V and J are trimmed by 5 bases and 3 bases, and the gene matches miss 12 bases of the junction. CDR1 and CDR2 were assigned from the germline V gene (reference sequence) as MNHEY and SMNVEV. The CDR3 has 18 amino acids, counting the end cysteine and phenylalanine. The only DNA kept is the CDR3, 54 bases in frame from the first base. Receptor libraries were prepared by multiplex PCR. Sequencing took place on an Illumina HiSeq 4000. CDR3 regions were amplified by Arm-PCR with iRepertoire HTBI primers to construct TCR beta libraries. Before sequencing, the PCR products went through gel purification. In the source study's methods: Gene usage analysis of CDR3 amino acid clonotypes used the roughly 62 TRBV and more than 13 TRBJ segments found across samples. Filtered high-quality paired reads were merged into contigs using COPE and FqMerger. BLAST was used to align contigs to IMGT TRBV, TRBD and TRBJ reference genes, with CDR3 defined following IMGT. Highly expanded clones were defined as clonotypes with a frequency above 0.1%. Shannon entropy served as the measure of repertoire diversity, while the Gini coefficient captured V-J evenness. A clonotype was considered public if more than one individual shared it. TCRdb took the public reads, trimmed them with fastp at Q25, ran MiXCR for clone calling and kept in-frame beta chains. Rows with a matching CDR3 protein are joined into one entry that keeps the most common DNA and genes. TCRdb, not the original authors, processed these V and J calls. Within this sample are roughly 560,000 distinct CDR3 sequences, with about 11% of them counted one time only. Over 7% of the sample comes from the top ten.

This specimen's time point label, interpreted: newly diagnosed GD, antithyroid drugs for less than 3 months. For both TCR sequencing and RNA sequencing, RNA was extracted from PBMCs using TRIzol. Graves' disease was diagnosed according to American Thyroid Association guidelines. Recruitment of patients was carried out at an endocrinology department in Xi'an, China. Each patient gave about 9.1 milliliters of peripheral blood, collected in an EDTA anticoagulant tube. Ficoll Paque Plus density gradient separation was used to isolate PBMCs, and no further T cell sorting was performed. An Agilent 2100 Bioanalyzer and agarose gel were used to check RNA quality, while a NanoDrop 2000 measured RNA concentration. These data were also filed under a second study, of T cells in Graves' hyperthyroidism and ophthalmopathy. The second investigation adds: Stable Graves' hyperthyroidism was defined as no progression to ophthalmopathy during 18 months of follow-up. Hyperthyroidism patients were newly diagnosed, had a disease duration of under 2 months, and were aged 18 to 65 years. Exclusion was applied to patients with uncontrolled infections, other autoimmune diseases, pregnancy or lactation. Diagnoses relied on clinical symptoms, serum thyroxine and TRAb, thyroid ultrasound and orbital computed tomography. A first-round RT-PCR of the TCR CDR3 used the HTBI primer set with the Qiagen OneStep RT-PCR kit. Most expanded thyroid clonotypes (frequency above 0.001) were also detected in blood, a finding suggesting that blood repertoires may reflect thyroid immune responses. A 13 V-J signature model separated ophthalmopathy from stable hyperthyroidism, with over 85% sensitivity and about 81% specificity in cross-validation and 80%/75% in testing. In validation, the model predicted progression to ophthalmopathy a median of 6.5 months before onset, with about 71% sensitivity and just under 75% specificity. TCR V-J signatures able to tell the groups apart were searched for in a discovery cohort of 95 to 100 patients, of whom 40 to 45 had Graves' ophthalmopathy and about 60 had stable Graves' hyperthyroidism. Prospective prediction of ophthalmopathy was tested in an independent validation cohort consisting of some 20 hyperthyroidism patients and more than 15 patients who later progressed to ophthalmopathy. The 100 discovery patients were divided at random into training and test sets in a 7:3 ratio. In addition, the study compared T-cell repertoires in thyroid tissue and in blood from about 6 Graves' hyperthyroidism patients. Following sampling, methimazole starting at 30 mg daily was given to hyperthyroidism patients, and high-dose intravenous methylprednisolone was given to ophthalmopathy patients. Libraries were constructed in a second round of multiplex PCR, after which size selection and purification were carried out. The libraries were sequenced on an Illumina HiSeq2000 using paired-end 100 bp reads. Raw data were processed with SOAPnuke, discarding reads with adapters, uncalled bases, mean Phred below 15, or no exact constant-primer or identifier match. COPE v1.2.5 was used to merge the high-quality paired reads, and each unique nucleotide sequence was defined as a clonotype. MiTCR v1.1 was used to align clonotypes to the IMGT TRBV, TRBD and TRBJ reference segments. Analysis was restricted to V-J combinations with a frequency above 0.0001, which covered approximately 99% of repertoires. The TCS score was defined as the ratio of F50 (clonal expansion) to E x V (chaos), calculated using BLOSUM62-based TCRdist between CDR3 peptides within each V-J. Welch's t-statistics and random forest reduced around 550 V-J features to about 12, which were used in a naive Bayes classifier (R e1071). No statistical method was used to set the sample size in advance, and investigators knew the group allocation. The paper reports TCR Vbeta CDR3 sequencing of some 140 peripheral blood samples: around 45 ophthalmopathy, roughly 74 hyperthyroidism and 17 progressor patients.

The source is a woman aged 25 to 39 with Graves disease. Donor details come from another sample of the same person, matched by shared clones. The V gene is TRBV27 and the J gene is TRBJ2-2; TRBD1 aligns with 10 central bases. The sample here was peripheral blood mononuclear cells (PBMCs), taken at new diagnosis, from a patient treated with antithyroid drugs. The CDR3 amino acid sequence is: CASSPQPGQGSYTGELFF. The sequenced DNA: TGTGCCAGCAGTCCGCAACCGGGACAGGGGTCGTACACCGGGGAGCTGTTTTTT.